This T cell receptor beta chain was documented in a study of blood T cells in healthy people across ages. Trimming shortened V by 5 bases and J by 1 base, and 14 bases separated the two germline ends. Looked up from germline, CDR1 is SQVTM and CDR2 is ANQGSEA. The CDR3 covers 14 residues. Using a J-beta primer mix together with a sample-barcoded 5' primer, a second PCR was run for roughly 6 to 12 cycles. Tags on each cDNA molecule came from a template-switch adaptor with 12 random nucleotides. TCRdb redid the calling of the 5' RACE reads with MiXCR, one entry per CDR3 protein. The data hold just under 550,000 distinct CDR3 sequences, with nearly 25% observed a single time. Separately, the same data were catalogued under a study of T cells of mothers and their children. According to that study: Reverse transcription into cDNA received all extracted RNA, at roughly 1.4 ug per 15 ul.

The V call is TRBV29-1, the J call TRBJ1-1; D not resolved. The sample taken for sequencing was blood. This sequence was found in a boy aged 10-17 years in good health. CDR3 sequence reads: CSVSRNRGNTEAFF. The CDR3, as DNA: TGCAGCGTTTCCAGGAATCGGGGGAACACTGAAGCTTTCTTT.